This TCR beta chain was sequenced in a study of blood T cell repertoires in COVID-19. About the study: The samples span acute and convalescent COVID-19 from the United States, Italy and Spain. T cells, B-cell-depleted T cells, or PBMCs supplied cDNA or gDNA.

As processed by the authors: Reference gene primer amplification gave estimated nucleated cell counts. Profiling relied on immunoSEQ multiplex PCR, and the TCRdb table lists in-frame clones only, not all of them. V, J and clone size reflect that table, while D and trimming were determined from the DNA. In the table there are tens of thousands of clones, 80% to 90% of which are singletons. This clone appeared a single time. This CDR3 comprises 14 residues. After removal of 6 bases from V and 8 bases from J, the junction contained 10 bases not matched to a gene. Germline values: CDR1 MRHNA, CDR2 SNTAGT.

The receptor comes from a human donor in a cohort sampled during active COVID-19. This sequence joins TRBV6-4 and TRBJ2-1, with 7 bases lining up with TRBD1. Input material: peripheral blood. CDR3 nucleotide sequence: TGTGCCAGCAGGAGACAGGGCCAACATCATGAGCAGTTCTTC. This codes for CASRRQGQHHEQFF.